Following are 10 T cell receptor beta chains from one sample sequenced in a study of shared clonotypes between healthy human individuals. Terminally differentiated effector memory CD45RA+ cells were excluded from the naive CD8 cells, which were CD45RO-negative and positively selected for CCR7. Method: immunoSEQ multiplex PCR; TCRdb's copy keeps in-frame clones and lacks some. The sample holds about 2,100,000 clones; under 95% are singletons and the top ten take around 1.7%. The specimen sequenced was naive CD8+ T cells from PBMCs. These receptors all come from a man in his late teens or twenties in good health. Some clones in this sample may be carry-over from other donors' samples.

The J gene is TRBJ1-2, the V gene TRBV11-2; D is undetermined. V lost 5 bases, J lost 7 bases, and 8 bases lay in between. The V gene's germline CDR1 is SGHAT and CDR2 FQNNGV. The CDR3 has 11 amino acids. The CDR3 DNA sequence: TGTGCCAGCAGCGGTAGTTTTGGCTACACCTTC. Amino acid sequence: CASSGSFGYTF.

The chain links TRBV5-1 to TRBJ1-1; a possible D gene is TRBD1 (5 bases). This CDR3 has 13 residues. Germline CDR1 SGHRS, CDR2 YFSETQ. Trimming cost V 4 bases and J 1 base, with 8 bases left between them. In nucleotides, the CDR3 is TGCGCCAGCAGCCCGGGGACGAACACTGAAGCTTTCTTT. It specifies CASSPGTNTEAFF. Variable domain in full (rest from reference TRBV5-1 and TRBJ1-1): KAGVTQTPRYLIKTRGQQVTLSCSPISGHRSVSWYQQTPGQGLQFLFEYFSETQRNKGNFPGRFSGRQFSNSRSEMNVSTLELGDSALYLCASSPGTNTEAFFGQGTRLTVV.

The genes are TRBV25-1 and TRBJ1-2; tentatively, D is TRBD1 (6 bases). Germline loops: CDR1 MGHDK, CDR2 SYGVNS. This CDR3 has 15 residues. V lost 4 bases to trimming and J lost 4 bases, with 16 bases between them. CDR3 region: CASSGYREASYGYTF. In nucleotides, the CDR3 is TGTGCCAGCAGTGGTTACAGGGAAGCGAGCTATGGCTACACCTTC.

Worth noting for this clone: At the DNA level, this CDR3 is encoded by other sequences in the same sample as well. This chain links TRBV28 with TRBJ2-3; D is unclear. Germline V CDR1 and CDR2: MDHEN, SYDVKM. CDR3 length equals 14 residues. V lost 6 bases and J lost 0, with 10 bases in between. This chain's CDR3 is CASSPRTSTDTQYF. As DNA, the CDR3 is TGTGCCAGCAGCCCCCGGACCAGCACAGATACGCAGTATTTT.

The gene calls are TRBV7-6 and TRBJ2-1, with a weak D call TRBD1 (5 bases). Germline CDR1 and CDR2: SGHVS and FNYEAQ. V was clipped by 5 bases and J by 4 bases, with 12 bases between them. The CDR3 runs 14 residues. The CDR3 sequence: CASSTKTDYNEQFF. CDR3 nucleotides: TGTGCCAGCAGCACCAAGACAGATTACAATGAGCAGTTCTTC. The whole variable domain, remainder taken from reference TRBV7-6 and TRBJ2-1, is GAGVSQSPRYKVTKRGQDVALRCDPISGHVSLYWYRQALGQGPEFLTYFNYEAQQDKSGLPNDRFSAERPEGSISTLTIQRTEQRDSAMYRCASSTKTDYNEQFFGPGTRLTVL.

V is TRBV29-1 and J is TRBJ2-7; the D gene is possibly TRBD1 (6 bases). The CDR3 has 13 amino acids. V lost 6 bases and J lost 3, with 15 bases in between. CDR1 SQVTM and CDR2 ANQGSEA come from the germline V gene. The CDR3 sequence is CSVWAGDVYEQYF. Written as DNA, the CDR3 is TGCAGCGTATGGGCAGGGGACGTCTACGAGCAGTACTTC.

The rearrangement links TRBV29-1 to TRBJ2-3; tentative D call: TRBD1 (6 bases). Trimming shortened V by 0 bases and J by 4 bases, and 14 bases separated the two germline ends. Germline lookup yields CDR1 SQVTM and CDR2 ANQGSEA. The CDR3 is made up of 15 amino acids. CDR3 nucleotides: TGCAGCGTTGAAGATCAGGGGATCCTCGCAGATACGCAGTATTTT. This sequence encodes CSVEDQGILADTQYF.

In nucleotides, the CDR3 is TGTGCCAGCAGCTTTCTGGGACTAGCGAGAGGGGAGACCCAGTACTTC. Translating gives CASSFLGLARGETQYF. The chain employs TRBV7-2 and TRBJ2-5; 10 bases map to TRBD2. The J segment lost 5 bases and the V segment lost 3 bases, leaving 9 bases of the junction unmatched. Germline CDR1 and CDR2: SGHTA and FQGNSA. This CDR3 region has 16 residues. Based on the CDR3 plus reference TRBV7-2 and TRBJ2-5, the full variable domain is GAGVSQSPSNKVTEKGKDVELRCDPISGHTALYWYRQSLGQGLEFLIYFQGNSAPDKSGLPSDRFSAERTGGSVSTLTIQRTQQEDSAVYLCASSFLGLARGETQYFGPGTRLLVL.

The rearrangement joins TRBV7-8 to TRBJ1-1; weak D call: TRBD1 (6 bases). Germline CDR1 SGHVS, CDR2 FQNEAQ. Trimming pared 7 bases from V and 2 bases from J, leaving 17 bases between. The CDR3 has 15 residues. The CDR3 DNA follows: TGTGCCAGCACCCTGGTGAGGGGGGCAAACACTGAAGCTTTCTTT. Amino acids: CASTLVRGANTEAFF.

The chain joins TRBV6-6 to TRBJ2-5; possible D gene TRBD2, 6 bases. Between the trimmed V and J ends, which lost 1 base and 5 bases, there was a span of 17 bases. This CDR3 has 16 amino acids. Germline CDR1 is MNHNY and CDR2 is SVGAGI (reference sequence). CDR3 DNA: TGTGCCAGCAGTTACTTCGGGGGAGGATATGGGGAGACCCAGTACTTC. It yields the protein CASSYFGGGYGETQYF.